The clone carrying this T cell receptor (beta chain) was counted once. The target antigen is unknown. Researchers ran the PCR with 60 Vbeta and 13 Jbeta primers. Method: immunoSEQ multiplex PCR; TCRdb's copy keeps in-frame clones and lacks some. The sample includes roughly 100,000 clones, about 60% of them seen just once. The CDR3 sequence is 13 residues long. CDR1 and CDR2 (germline): MNHEY, SVGAGI. The ends were cut back, 0 bases at V and 3 bases at J, with 4 bases in the middle. This record comes from a study of cytomegalovirus exposure and HLA in healthy donors. Study-level information: There were 70 million to 95 million unique TCRs (from HLA-typed donors) in an early data release. Study findings and constraints: Common viral pathogens seemed to be connected with several of the most significant clusters, according to a later analysis. Likely technical artifact: a cluster of highly shared sequence variants. A reported reduction in N-insertions relative to the approximately 670-donor mean was seen in an Asian-associated ancestry cluster in a later analysis.

This receptor was obtained from a human donor in good health. This chain uses TRBV6-5 with TRBJ2-3; no definite D call. Sequencing input: PBMCs. In DNA, the CDR3 is TGTGCCAGCAGTTACTCGGCTACAGATACGCAGTATTTT. It encodes CASSYSATDTQYF.